Included here is one TCR beta chain sequence, with context. The antigen it recognizes is unknown. Base qualities are not provided; no much larger clone lies one nucleotide away. Genomic DNA served as template for TCR beta VDJ combination and CDR3 sequence profiling. TCR repertoire sequencing was run on an Illumina HiSeq 2000. The original pipeline was this. Repertoire assessment relied on Simpson's diversity index, CDR3 size and DJ length profiles, and TRBV/TRBJ rearrangement plots. The most abundant DNA sequence in the deep sequencing data was taken as the immunodominant clone. CDR3 amino acid sequences were screened for sharing across subjects and compared with published repertoires and the VDJdb database. TCRdb reworked the public reads: Q25 trimming with fastp, MiXCR clone assembly, productive beta chains retained. Each record represents a unique CDR3 protein, reported with the most common genes and DNA among its rows. The V and J calls here are based on TCRdb, not the publication. Recorded for this sample are some 200,000 distinct CDR3 sequences; 40% to 50% of them occurred a single time. Together, the top ten hold approximately 9.4% of the sample.

This entry comes from a study of CD8+CD57+ T cells in acquired aplastic anemia (dated 2018 in TCRdb). Concerning the study at large: DNA extracted from sorted CD4+ and CD8+ cells had a mean of approximately 3.4 ug, with a range of roughly 0.2 to 30 ug. CD8+CD57+ expansion was defined as frequency above the mean frequency observed in healthy subjects. Study-wide conclusions, independent of this receptor: CD8+ Simpson's diversity did not differ significantly between patients and healthy controls (P=0.060). Around 31 CD8+ CDR3 sequences were shared between patients and controls but appeared highly expressed in patients and within their immunodominant clones.

The CDR3 spans 13 residues, from the cysteine through the phenylalanine. Only the CDR3 portion is preserved as DNA: 39 bases, with reading frame beginning at the first base. As encoded in the germline V gene (reference sequence), CDR1 is DFQATT while CDR2 is SNEGSKA. V sheds 3 bases and J sheds 3 bases, leaving 11 bases between their ends. Flow cytometry had shown CD8+CD57+ cell expansion in the patients selected for sequencing. All patients had severe acquired aplastic anemia diagnosed by International Study of Aplastic Anemia and Agranulocytosis and Camitta criteria. At the time blood was sampled, none of the patients had received any therapy. The study deep-sequenced TCR repertoires of sorted CD4+ and CD8+ blood T cells from severe aplastic anemia patients and healthy subjects. In the USA, patient enrollment took place under clinicaltrials.gov protocols 00001620, 01623167, 00001397, 00071045, 00081523 and 00961064. Ficoll-Paque density gradient centrifugation was used to isolate peripheral blood mononuclear cells. CD4+ and CD8+ T cells were sorted by FACS or magnetic beads before DNA extraction.

The rearrangement joined TRBV20-1 to TRBJ1-1; a weak D assignment points to TRBD1 (6 bases agree). Sequenced material: sorted CD4+, CD8+, or CD8+CD57+ T cells (not recorded which) from PBMCs. This sequence was found in a human donor with aplastic anemia. The sequenced DNA is TGCAGTGCTAGTGGAGGGGGAGACACTGAAGCTTTCTTT. This gives the protein CSASGGGDTEAFF.